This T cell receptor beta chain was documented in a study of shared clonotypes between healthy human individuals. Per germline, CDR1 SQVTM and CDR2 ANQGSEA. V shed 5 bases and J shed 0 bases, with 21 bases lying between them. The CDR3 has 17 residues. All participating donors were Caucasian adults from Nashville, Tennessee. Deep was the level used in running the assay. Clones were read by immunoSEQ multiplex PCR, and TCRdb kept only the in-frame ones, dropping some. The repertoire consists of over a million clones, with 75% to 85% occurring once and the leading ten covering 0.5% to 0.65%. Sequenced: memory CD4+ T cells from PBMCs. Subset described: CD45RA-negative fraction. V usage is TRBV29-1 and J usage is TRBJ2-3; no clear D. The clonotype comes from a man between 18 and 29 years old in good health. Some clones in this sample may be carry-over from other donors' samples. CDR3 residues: CSVQEDDPTTSTDTQYF. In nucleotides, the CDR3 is TGCAGCGTTCAGGAAGATGACCCCACAACTAGCACAGATACGCAGTATTTT.